This entry is about one TCR beta chain. The sample originates from a study of T cell changes during pregnancy in multiple sclerosis. The CDR3 is made up of 14 amino acids. With 3 bases clipped from V and 3 bases from J, the junction kept 2 bases outside the gene matches. The germline CDR1 and CDR2 sequences are LNHNV and YYDKDF (reference sequence). The protocol was immunoSEQ multiplex PCR, while the TCRdb copy is restricted to in-frame clones and leaves out a portion. Among over 70,000 clones listed, approximately 94% were seen once. The material sequenced was peripheral blood, taken in the third trimester of pregnancy. The clonotype comes from a female donor with multiple sclerosis, enrolled in a pregnancy study. The chain joins TRBV15 to TRBJ2-3; 8 positions match TRBD2. The CDR3 DNA reads as TGTGCCACCAGCAGCGGCGGGAGGACAGATACGCAGTATTTT. Amino acid sequence: CATSSGGRTDTQYF. The complete variable domain, with remaining parts taken from reference TRBV15 and TRBJ2-3, reads DAMVIQNPRYQVTQFGKPVTLSCSQTLNHNVMYWYQQKSSQAPKLLFHYYDKDFNNEADTPDNFQSRRPNTSFCFLDIRSPGLGDTAMYLCATSSGGRTDTQYFGPGTRLTVL.